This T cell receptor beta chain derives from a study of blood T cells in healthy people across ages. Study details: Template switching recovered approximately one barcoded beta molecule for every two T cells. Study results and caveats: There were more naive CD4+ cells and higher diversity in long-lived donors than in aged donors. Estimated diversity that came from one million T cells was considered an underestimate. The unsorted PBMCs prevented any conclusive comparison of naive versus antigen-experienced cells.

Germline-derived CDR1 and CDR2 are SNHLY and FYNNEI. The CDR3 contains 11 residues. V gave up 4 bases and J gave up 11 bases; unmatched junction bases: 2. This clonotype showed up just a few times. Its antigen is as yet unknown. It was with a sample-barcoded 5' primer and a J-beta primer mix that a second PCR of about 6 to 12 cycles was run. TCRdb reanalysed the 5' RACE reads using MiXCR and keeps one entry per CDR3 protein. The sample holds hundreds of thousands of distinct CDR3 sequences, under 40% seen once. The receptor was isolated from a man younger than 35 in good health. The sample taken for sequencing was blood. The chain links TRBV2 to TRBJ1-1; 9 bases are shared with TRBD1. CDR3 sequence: CASSGDRVAFF. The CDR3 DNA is TGTGCCAGCAGTGGGGACAGGGTTGCTTTCTTT.